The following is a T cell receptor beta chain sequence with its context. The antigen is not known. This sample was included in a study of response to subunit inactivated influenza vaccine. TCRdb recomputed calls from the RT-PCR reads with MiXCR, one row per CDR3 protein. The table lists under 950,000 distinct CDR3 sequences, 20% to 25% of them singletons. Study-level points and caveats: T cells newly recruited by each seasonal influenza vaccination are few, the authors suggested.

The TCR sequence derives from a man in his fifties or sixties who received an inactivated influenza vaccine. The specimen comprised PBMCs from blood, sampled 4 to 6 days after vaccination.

CDR3 sequence (DNA): TGCAGTGCCTCACTTCCTAGCTCCTACAATGAGCAGTTCTTC. This translates into CSASLPSSYNEQFF. V is TRBV20-1 and J is TRBJ2-1, with unresolved D. CDR1 and CDR2 (germline): DFQATT, SNEGSKA (reference sequence). This CDR3 comprises 14 residues. V was shortened by 6 bases and J by 0 bases, with 12 bases between the two germline ends.